These 17 T cell receptor beta chains came from one sample sequenced in a study of pediatric ulcerative colitis. TCRdb's table, derived via immunoSEQ multiplex PCR, lists solely in-frame clones and lacks some. The table lists about 60,000 clones, about 87% of them singletons. The sample was blood. These TCRs come from a boy between 10 and 17 years old who was a control in a study of pediatric ulcerative colitis.

The rearrangement uses TRBV2 and TRBJ2-3; possibly TRBD1 for D (6 bases). Germline V gene data show CDR1 as SNHLY and CDR2 as FYNNEI. V lost 4 bases and J 2 bases, leaving 13 bases between the germline ends. The CDR3 totals 15 residues. The DNA for the CDR3 is TGTGCCAGCAGTGTCCGGGACACTTTCACAGATACGCAGTATTTT. Protein sequence: CASSVRDTFTDTQYF.

This sequence joins TRBV4-1 and TRBJ1-1; D gene ambiguous. This CDR3 has 14 amino acids. CDR1 is MGHRA, CDR2 YSYEKL, per germline. Trimming shortened V by 4 bases and J by 2 bases, and 11 bases separated the two germline ends. CDR3 sequence: CASSRMLGNTEAFF. For the CDR3, the DNA is TGCGCCAGCAGCCGGATGTTGGGAAACACTGAAGCTTTCTTT.

V gene TRBV6-6 combines with J gene TRBJ1-5, with unresolved D. The CDR3 totals 14 residues. The V gene lost 6 bases and the J gene lost 5 bases, with 14 bases spanning the gap. Germline V CDR1 and CDR2: MNHNY, SVGAGI (reference sequence). CDR3 protein: CASSSFSSHQPQHF. CDR3 nucleotide sequence: TGTGCCAGCAGCTCCTTTAGCAGCCATCAGCCCCAGCATTTT.

The CDR3 DNA sequence: TGTGCCAGCTCACCACCAAGGGACTCCTACGAGCAGTACTTC. It translates to CASSPPRDSYEQYF. The genes are TRBV18 and TRBJ2-7; D ambiguous. This CDR3 has 14 amino acids. CDR1 is KGHSH, CDR2 LQKENI, per germline. Trimming shortened V by 0 bases and J by 0 bases, and 6 bases separated the two germline ends. Using reference TRBV18 and TRBJ2-7 for the parts outside the CDR3, the full variable domain is NAGVMQNPRHLVRRRGQEARLRCSPMKGHSHVYWYRQLPEEGLKFMVYLQKENIIDESGMPKERFSAEFPKEGPSILRIQQVVRGDSAAYFCASSPPRDSYEQYFGPGTRLTVT.

The chain has TRBV29-1 and TRBJ2-2; 8 bases match TRBD1. This CDR3 is 14 amino acids long. Germline V gene data show CDR1 as SQVTM and CDR2 as ANQGSEA. V was pared by 7 bases and J by 5 bases, with 9 bases of the junction left unmatched. Here the CDR3 reads CSAGQGPLTGELFF. The CDR3 bases are TGCAGCGCCGGACAGGGACCCTTGACCGGGGAGCTGTTTTTT.

V usage is TRBV5-1 and J usage is TRBJ2-3; D may be TRBD2 (6 bases). V lost 4 bases, J lost 2 bases, and 11 bases lay in between. CDR1 is SGHRS and CDR2 is YFSETQ in the germline V gene. This CDR3 comprises 14 residues. CDR3 in amino acids: CASSGGGPTDTQYF. CDR3 sequence (DNA): TGCGCCAGCAGCGGGGGAGGCCCCACAGATACGCAGTATTTT.

The DNA of the CDR3 is TGTGCCAGCAGCGCAGTTATCGTAGCGGGGCGAATTACGCAGTATTTT. Its translation is CASSAVIVAGRITQYF. The chain uses TRBV9 and TRBJ2-3; 8 nucleotides match TRBD2. The V gene's germline CDR1 is SGDLS and CDR2 YYNGEE. J was trimmed by 8 bases and V by 3 bases; bases with no gene match: 14. The CDR3 has 16 residues.

The CDR3 reads CASSLVGRRAETQYF. The CDR3 coding sequence is TGTGCCAGCAGCTTAGTAGGGAGGAGGGCAGAGACCCAGTACTTC. V usage is TRBV7-9 and J usage is TRBJ2-5, with D maybe TRBD2 (6 bases). The CDR3 length is 15 residues. Per germline, CDR1 SEHNR and CDR2 FQNEAQ (reference sequence). The V gene lost 1 base and the J gene lost 4 bases, with 13 bases spanning the gap.

V and J are TRBV20-1 and TRBJ1-2, with D possibly matching TRBD1 (5 bases). Trimming took 4 bases from V and 5 from J, leaving 8 bases between them. The CDR3 has 11 amino acids. Germline values: CDR1 DFQATT, CDR2 SNEGSKA (reference sequence). CDR3 nucleotide sequence: TGCAGTGCTACCAGGGCGTATGGCTACACCTTC. Protein: CSATRAYGYTF.

The rearrangement uses TRBV27 and TRBJ1-5; D is unresolved. CDR1 is MNHEY, CDR2 SMNVEV, per germline (reference sequence). V lost 4 bases and J lost 3, with 13 bases in between. This CDR3 contains 15 residues. The CDR3 here is CASSSGLGNNQPQHF. For the CDR3, the DNA is TGTGCCAGCAGTTCTGGGCTGGGAAACAATCAGCCCCAGCATTTT.

J is TRBJ1-1 and V is TRBV6-6; no definite D call. Looked up from germline, CDR1 is MNHNY and CDR2 is SVGAGI (reference sequence). The CDR3 sequence is 12 residues long. Trimming left V 2 bases short and J 4 bases short, with 5 bases between. Here the CDR3 DNA reads TGTGCCAGCAGTTACGAGGGCACTGAAGCTTTCTTT. It specifies CASSYEGTEAFF.

This rearrangement joins TRBV6-5 to TRBJ2-7; 7 positions match TRBD1. Germline V gene data show CDR1 as MNHEY and CDR2 as SVGAGI. The junction had 8 bases not matched to a gene; V was cut back by 5 bases and J by 4 bases. This CDR3 has 14 amino acids. CDR3 in amino acids: CASSKGGFGYEQYF. The CDR3 bases are TGTGCCAGCAGTAAAGGGGGCTTCGGGTACGAGCAGTACTTC.

V is TRBV7-2 and J is TRBJ2-1; the match to TRBD1 covers 9 bases. The CDR3 extends over 15 amino acids. The J segment lost 7 bases and the V segment lost 4 bases, leaving 8 bases of the junction unmatched. In germline, CDR1 is SGHTA, CDR2 FQGNSA. This CDR3 is CASSSHPGTGNEQFF. CDR3 coding DNA: TGTGCCAGCAGCTCGCATCCCGGGACAGGGAATGAGCAGTTCTTC. Supplemented by reference TRBV7-2 and TRBJ2-1, the full variable domain reads GAGVSQSPSNKVTEKGKDVELRCDPISGHTALYWYRQSLGQGLEFLIYFQGNSAPDKSGLPSDRFSAERTGGSVSTLTIQRTQQEDSAVYLCASSSHPGTGNEQFFGPGTRLTVL.

This chain links TRBV5-1 with TRBJ2-7; 9 positions agree with TRBD1. The V and J ends lost 0 bases and 10 bases, in that order; junction bases with no gene match: 5. Per germline, CDR1 SGHRS and CDR2 YFSETQ. The CDR3 is made up of 13 amino acids. CDR3 protein: CASSLETGGSQYF. CDR3 coding DNA: TGCGCCAGCAGCTTGGAAACAGGGGGCAGTCAGTACTTC.

This clone has a single count. The chain recombines TRBV6-5 with TRBJ2-2; D is uncertain. V was shortened by 8 bases and J by 4 bases, with 5 bases between the two germline ends. This CDR3 is built from 11 residues. The germline V gene encodes CDR1 MNHEY and CDR2 SVGAGI. CDR3 nucleotides: TGTGCCAGCGGTATCACCGGGGAGCTGTTTTTT. This translates into CASGITGELFF.

This chain uses TRBV4-1 with TRBJ2-7; 11 bases are a match to TRBD2. Trimming cost V 1 base and J 6 bases; bases outside gene matches: 2. Germline V gives CDR1 MGHRA, CDR2 YSYEKL. The length of the CDR3 is 14 residues. Written as DNA, the CDR3 is TGCGCCAGCAGCCAAGGACTAGCGGGACTCGAGCAGTACTTC. It is translated as CASSQGLAGLEQYF.

The table lists this clone with a count of one. This chain joins TRBV2 and TRBJ2-3, with 9 bases identical to TRBD2. CDR3 length: 17 residues. Germline-derived CDR1 and CDR2 are SNHLY and FYNNEI. After removal of 6 bases from V and 0 bases from J, the junction contained 10 bases not matched to a gene. The CDR3 protein is CASRPTAGGISTDTQYF. CDR3 nucleotides: TGTGCCAGCAGACCCACGGCGGGAGGGATTAGCACAGATACGCAGTATTTT.